This passage covers 4 T cell receptor beta chains from one sample sequenced in a study of cytomegalovirus exposure and HLA in healthy donors. The PCR used 60 Vbeta and 13 Jbeta primers. Only in-frame clones appear in the TCRdb table, and some are missing; sequencing was by immunoSEQ multiplex PCR. Of 130,000 or so clones in the sample, roughly 82% were seen once. Sequencing was carried out using PBMCs. These receptors were collected from a male donor in good health and CMV-seropositive.

The rearrangement joins TRBV15 to TRBJ1-1, with TRBD1 as a possible D gene (5 bases). Germline V gene sequence: CDR1 LNHNV, CDR2 YYDKDF (reference sequence). Between the trimmed V and J ends, which lost 0 bases and 6 bases, there was a span of 8 bases. The CDR3 spans 13 residues. The CDR3: CATSRDRAAEAFF. CDR3 nucleotide sequence: TGTGCCACCAGCAGAGACAGGGCCGCTGAAGCTTTCTTT. Full variable domain (missing parts from reference TRBV15 and TRBJ1-1): DAMVIQNPRYQVTQFGKPVTLSCSQTLNHNVMYWYQQKSSQAPKLLFHYYDKDFNNEADTPDNFQSRRPNTSFCFLDIRSPGLGDTAMYLCATSRDRAAEAFFGQGTRLTVV.

The chain joins TRBV6-5 to TRBJ1-4; D is ambiguous. The CDR3 has 14 residues. V was cut by 7 bases and J by 8 bases, with 17 bases left in between. Germline V gene data show CDR1 as MNHEY and CDR2 as SVGAGI. For the CDR3, the DNA is TGTGCCAGCAACCCCAAACCGGGTGGGGAAAAACTGTTTTTT. It codes for CASNPKPGGEKLFF.

The chain is built from TRBV19 and TRBJ1-2; tentatively, D is TRBD1 (5 bases). Germline V CDR1 and CDR2: LNHDA, SQIVND (reference sequence). CDR3 size: 15 residues. The ends were cut back, 7 bases at V and 5 bases at J, with 20 bases in the middle. CDR3 DNA sequence: TGTGCCAGTAAAACGACAGCCGCCCAGCCTTATGGCTACACCTTC. As protein: CASKTTAAQPYGYTF. Using reference TRBV19 and TRBJ1-2 for the parts outside the CDR3, the full variable domain is DGGITQSPKYLFRKEGQNVTLSCEQNLNHDAMYWYRQDPGQGLRLIYYSQIVNDFQKGDIAEGYSVSREKKESFPLTVTSAQKNPTAFYLCASKTTAAQPYGYTFGSGTRLTVV.

The sample holds one count of this clone. This chain uses TRBV28 with TRBJ2-7; a possible D gene is TRBD1 (6 bases). Per germline, CDR1 MDHEN and CDR2 SYDVKM. V dropped 10 bases and J dropped 5 bases, with 18 bases sitting between them. This CDR3 comprises 13 residues. The CDR3 DNA reads TGTGCCACCACCTCTCAGGGGATCCACGAGCAGTACTTC. This translates into CATTSQGIHEQYF.